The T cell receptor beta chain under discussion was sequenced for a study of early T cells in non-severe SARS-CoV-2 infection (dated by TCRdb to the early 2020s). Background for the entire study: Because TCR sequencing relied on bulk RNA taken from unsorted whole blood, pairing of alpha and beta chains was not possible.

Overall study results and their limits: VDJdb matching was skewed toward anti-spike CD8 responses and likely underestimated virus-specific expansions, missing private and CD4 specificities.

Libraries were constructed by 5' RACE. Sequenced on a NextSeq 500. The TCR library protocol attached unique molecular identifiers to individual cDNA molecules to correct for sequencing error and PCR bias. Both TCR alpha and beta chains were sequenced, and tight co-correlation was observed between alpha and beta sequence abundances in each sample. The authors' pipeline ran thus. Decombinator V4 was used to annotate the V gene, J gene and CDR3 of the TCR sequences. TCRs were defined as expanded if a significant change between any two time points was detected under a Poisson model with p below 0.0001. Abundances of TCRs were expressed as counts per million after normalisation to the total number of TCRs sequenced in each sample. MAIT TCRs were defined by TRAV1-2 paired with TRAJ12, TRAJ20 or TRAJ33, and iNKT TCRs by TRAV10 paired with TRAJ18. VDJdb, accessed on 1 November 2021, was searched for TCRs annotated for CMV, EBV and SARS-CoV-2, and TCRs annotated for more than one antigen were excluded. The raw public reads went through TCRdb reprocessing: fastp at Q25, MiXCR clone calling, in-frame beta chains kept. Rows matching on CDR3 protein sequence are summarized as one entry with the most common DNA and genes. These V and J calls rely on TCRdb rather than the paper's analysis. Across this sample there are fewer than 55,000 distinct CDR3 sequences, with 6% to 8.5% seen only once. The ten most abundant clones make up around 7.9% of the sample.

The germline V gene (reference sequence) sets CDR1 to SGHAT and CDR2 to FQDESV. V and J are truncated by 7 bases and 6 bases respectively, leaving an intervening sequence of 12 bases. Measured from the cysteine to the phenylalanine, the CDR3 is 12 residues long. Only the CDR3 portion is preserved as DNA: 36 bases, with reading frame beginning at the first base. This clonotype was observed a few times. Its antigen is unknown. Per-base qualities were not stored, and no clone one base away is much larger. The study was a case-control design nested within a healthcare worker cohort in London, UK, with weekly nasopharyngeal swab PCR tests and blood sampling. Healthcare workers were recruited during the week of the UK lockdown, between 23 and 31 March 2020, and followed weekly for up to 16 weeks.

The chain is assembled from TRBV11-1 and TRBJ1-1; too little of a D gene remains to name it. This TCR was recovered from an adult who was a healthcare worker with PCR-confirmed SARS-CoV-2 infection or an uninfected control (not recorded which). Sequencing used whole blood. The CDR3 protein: CASNHQDSEAFF. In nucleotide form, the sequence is TGTGCCAGCAACCATCAGGACTCTGAAGCTTTCTTT.